Following are 15 T cell receptor beta chains from one sample sequenced in a study of CD8+CD57+ T cells in acquired aplastic anemia. Previously, flow cytometry had revealed CD8+CD57+ cell expansion in the patients chosen for sequencing. Using genomic DNA as the template, TCR beta VDJ and CDR3 profiling was carried out. TCRdb itself ran the reads through MiXCR, one entry per CDR3 protein. The sample lists around 160,000 distinct CDR3 sequences, less than 60% occurring once. The specimen was sorted CD4+, CD8+, or CD8+CD57+ T cells (not recorded which) from PBMCs. All receptors derive from a human donor with aplastic anemia.

V and J are TRBV20-1 and TRBJ2-2; 13 nucleotides align to TRBD2. The V gene's germline CDR1 is DFQATT and CDR2 SNEGSKA (reference sequence). This CDR3 contains 18 residues. V lost 1 base and J lost 6; bases outside the gene matches: 11. The CDR3 is CSARGLTSGRADAGELFF. The CDR3 bases are TGCAGTGCTAGAGGTTTAACTAGCGGGAGGGCCGATGCCGGGGAGCTGTTTTTT.

This clonotype showed up just a few times. V usage is TRBV3-1 and J usage is TRBJ2-3; 7 nucleotides line up with TRBD2. Per the germline V gene, CDR1 is LGHDT and CDR2 is YNNKEL (reference sequence). The CDR3 length is 16 residues. V lost 5 bases, J lost 3 bases, and 11 bases stayed unmatched. CDR3 in DNA: TGTGCCAGCAGCACCTCGAGAAATAGCGGGACAGATACGCAGTATTTT. Protein product: CASSTSRNSGTDTQYF.

This clonotype showed up just a few times. An end of the junction differs from the germline gene, which may be a read error. The J gene is TRBJ1-5, the V gene TRBV10-3, with TRBD1 as a possible D gene (6 bases). Looked up from germline, CDR1 is ENHRY and CDR2 is SYGVKD. The CDR3 spans 14 residues. For the CDR3, the DNA is TGTGCCAGCAGTGAGTCAGGGGGCAATCAGCCCCAGCATTTT. Protein: CASSESGGNQPQHF.

This clonotype was seen more than once but under ten times. The gene calls are TRBV7-2 and TRBJ1-1, with no clear D. CDR1 SGHTA and CDR2 FQGNSA come from the germline V gene. V lost 8 bases and J 0 bases, leaving 4 bases between the germline ends. This CDR3 has 11 residues. CDR3 DNA: TGTGCCAGCGAGATGAACACTGAAGCTTTCTTT. It codes for CASEMNTEAFF. Complete variable domain (other parts from reference TRBV7-2 and TRBJ1-1): GAGVSQSPSNKVTEKGKDVELRCDPISGHTALYWYRQSLGQGLEFLIYFQGNSAPDKSGLPSDRFSAERTGGSVSTLTIQRTQQEDSAVYLCASEMNTEAFFGQGTRLTVV.

The chain joins TRBV10-1 to TRBJ1-2; D is unclear. This CDR3 has 12 amino acids. CDR1 is WNHNN and CDR2 is SYGVQD in the germline V gene (reference sequence). V was pared by 11 bases and J by 5 bases, with 15 bases between. DNA of the CDR3: TGCGCCGCGGCCGGGGAGGGATATGGCTACACCTTC. This sequence encodes CAAAGEGYGYTF.

The V gene is TRBV10-3, the J gene TRBJ2-1, with 7 bases matching TRBD2. This CDR3 contains 16 residues. J lost 8 bases, V lost 0 bases, and 10 bases had no gene match. The germline gives CDR1 ENHRY, CDR2 SYGVKD. The CDR3: CAISESREGPSDEQFF. Here the CDR3 DNA reads TGTGCCATCAGTGAGTCCAGGGAGGGCCCGTCAGATGAGCAGTTCTTC.

CDR3 coding DNA: TGCAGCGTGGAGGGGTCCCAAGAGACCCAGTACTTC. This gives the protein CSVEGSQETQYF. The genes are TRBV29-1 and TRBJ2-5; tentative D call: TRBD2 (6 bases). V lost 6 bases, J lost 1 base, and 9 bases lay in between. The germline V gene encodes CDR1 SQVTM and CDR2 ANQGSEA. The CDR3 extends over 12 amino acids.

The chain joins TRBV11-2 to TRBJ1-3, with D unresolved. Germline V CDR1 and CDR2: SGHAT, FQNNGV. The CDR3 is 16 residues long. V gave up 1 base and J gave up 0 bases, with 10 bases separating them. CDR3 sequence reads: CASSLVGSFSGNTIYF. The CDR3, as DNA: TGTGCCAGCAGCTTAGTTGGATCCTTCTCTGGAAACACCATATATTTT.

This clonotype has at least ten counts. J is TRBJ2-1 and V is TRBV25-1; possibly TRBD1 for D (6 bases). Per the germline V gene, CDR1 is MGHDK and CDR2 is SYGVNS. Trimming removed 3 bases from V and 6 bases from J, with 15 bases in between. This CDR3 contains 15 residues. The CDR3 DNA reads TGTGCCAGCAGTGATCGTAGGGGGACCCTCAATGAGCAGTTCTTC. It encodes CASSDRRGTLNEQFF. The variable domain in full, with the rest retrieved from reference TRBV25-1 and TRBJ2-1, is EADIYQTPRYLVIGTGKKITLECSQTMGHDKMYWYQQDPGMELHLIHYSYGVNSTEKGDLSSESTVSRIRTEHFPLTLESARPSHTSQYLCASSDRRGTLNEQFFGPGTRLTVL.

This clonotype was detected many times. CDR3 sequence (DNA): TGTGCCAGCAGTCGCGTTCCCGGGACTGCCGTTTGGGAGCAGTACTTC. Protein product: CASSRVPGTAVWEQYF. The V and J genes are TRBV27 and TRBJ2-7; perhaps TRBD2 as D (6 bases). This CDR3 region has 16 residues. The V gene lost 5 bases and the J gene lost 7 bases, with 24 bases spanning the gap. CDR1 and CDR2 (germline): MNHEY, SMNVEV (reference sequence).

The V gene is TRBV2, the J gene TRBJ2-7, with D possibly being TRBD2 (6 bases). V lost 6 bases, J lost 3 bases, and 18 bases lay in between. This CDR3 has 15 residues. Per germline, CDR1 SNHLY and CDR2 FYNNEI. CDR3 nucleotides: TGTGCCAGCAGCGGTACAAGTAGGGAGGACTACGAGCAGTACTTC. Protein: CASSGTSREDYEQYF.

This clonotype has a handful of counts. The chain is built from TRBV10-1 and TRBJ1-2; possible D gene TRBD1, 6 bases. The CDR3 contains 11 residues. V lost 9 bases and J 6 bases, leaving 11 bases between the germline ends. Germline CDR1 and CDR2: WNHNN and SYGVQD (reference sequence). The CDR3 DNA reads as TGCGCCAGGACGGGACACCATGGCTACACCTTC. Protein product: CARTGHHGYTF.

The chain recombines TRBV2 with TRBJ2-1; D unclear. Per the germline V gene, CDR1 is SNHLY and CDR2 is FYNNEI. The CDR3 has 11 residues. Trimming took 7 bases from V and 5 from J, leaving 6 bases between them. The CDR3 loop is CASTQNNEQFF. For the CDR3, the DNA is TGTGCCAGCACCCAGAACAATGAGCAGTTCTTC.

As DNA, the CDR3 is TGCAGCGTGGTTTTGGAAGTGTCCTACGAGCAGTACTTC. It encodes CSVVLEVSYEQYF. The chain combines TRBV29-1 with TRBJ2-7, with D unclear. Per the germline V gene, CDR1 is SQVTM and CDR2 is ANQGSEA. V was clipped by 6 bases and J by 1 base, with 13 bases between them. The CDR3 extends over 13 amino acids.

J is TRBJ2-3 and V is TRBV20-1, with TRBD2 matching over 9 bases. Germline values: CDR1 DFQATT, CDR2 SNEGSKA (reference sequence). The CDR3 spans 15 residues. V trimming: 2 bases; J trimming: 4 bases; junction bases outside the gene matches: 7. This CDR3 is CSARFSGRPADTQYF. The CDR3 DNA is TGCAGTGCTAGATTTAGCGGGAGACCCGCAGATACGCAGTATTTT.